This T cell receptor (beta chain) was obtained from a study of cytomegalovirus exposure and HLA in healthy donors listed by TCRdb under 2017. Background for the entire study: The 650 to 800 repertoires of the first cohort and the 95 to 150 validation repertoires were produced on the same platform, according to a later analysis. The study aimed to test whether cataloging public T cell receptors could reveal signatures of past pathogen exposure. A separate validation cohort of about 110 different subjects was used in addition to the approximately 610-subject first cohort. The study combined high-throughput TCR immunosequencing, statistical association of individual TCRs with disease status, and machine learning to predict cytomegalovirus infection status. Findings and caveats that apply to the study as a whole: A later analysis found that TCRs clustered in the first cohort also tended to co-occur in the 110 or so validation repertoires, with 90% to 95% of cluster scores above 0. The authors suggested that the approach could potentially be extended to other disease states and immunological phenotypes. Cytomegalovirus status was reported to be diagnosed by the classifier with high specificity and sensitivity in both the original and validation cohorts. Across donors, most TCR sequences were observed very rarely, whereas some public TCRs were present in many individuals. All 130 or so repertoires were used to score co-occurrence in the validation cohort in a later analysis, because that analysis had no HLA typing for the cohort. In the study, about 150 TCR beta chains were listed as associated with cytomegalovirus. In vitro tests confirmed that a few of the cytomegalovirus-associated TCR beta chains recognize cytomegalovirus antigens.

Libraries were constructed by the immunoSEQ multiplex PCR assay. The original pipeline was this. A statistical classification framework was developed to diagnose cytomegalovirus status using the catalog of TCR beta chain sequences. TCRdb retrieved this table from immuneACCESS and kept in-frame rearrangements only. Not all clones are present; in checked studies, unresolved V genes account for under half, and no reason is known for the remainder. That table furnishes V, J and clone size, whereas the DNA furnished D and trimming. The sample table shows some 240,000 clones, and about 90% are seen once. Jointly, the top ten make up roughly 1.2% of the sample. Donors formed part of the validation cohort, which comprised 120 subjects and was distinct from the first cohort of under 800 subjects. CDR1 and CDR2 are drawn from the germline V gene: MGHRA, YSYEKL. V ends up 4 bases short and J 7 bases short, with an unmatched junction base count of 0. The CDR3 has 13 amino acids, counting the end cysteine and phenylalanine. Just CDR3 DNA is preserved here, 39 bases in frame from base 1.

Concerning this clone: Its cognate antigen has yet to be identified. No base quality information exists; no much larger clone differs at one position.

The receptor chain draws on TRBV4-1 and TRBJ2-1, and 11 junctional nucleotides match TRBD2. Sequencing used PBMCs. This clonotype was sampled from a woman in her twenties or thirties in good health and CMV-seropositive. The CDR3 protein sequence reads: CASSLAGGNEQFF. The bases are TGCGCCAGCAGCCTAGCGGGAGGGAATGAGCAGTTCTTC.